The TCR beta chain described here comes from a study of OX40 agonist ivuxolimab in advanced cancers. Only in-frame clones appear in the TCRdb table, and some are missing; sequencing was by immunoSEQ multiplex PCR. This table has 74,000 or so clones, roughly 86% appearing once. The germline gives CDR1 SGHKS, CDR2 YYEKEE (reference sequence). V shed 0 bases, J shed 1 base, and the junction held 3 bases outside the gene matches. CDR3 size: 15 residues. The chain employs TRBV5-5 and TRBJ1-2; TRBD1 agrees at 7 bases. The clonotype originates from an adult with an advanced solid tumor such as melanoma, head and neck, liver or kidney cancer. Sequenced here: CD4+ or CD8+ T cells sorted from blood, sampled in a trial of the OX40 agonist ivuxolimab. The CDR3 is CASSLGQGVNYGYTF. The CDR3 nucleotides read TGTGCCAGCAGCTTGGGACAGGGCGTTAACTATGGCTACACCTTC.